One sample yielded the 3 T cell receptor beta chains listed below, sequenced in a study of blood T cell repertoires in COVID-19. Assay: immunoSEQ multiplex PCR; the TCRdb copy retains only in-frame clones and omits some. The sample records a few hundred thousand clones, 87% being singletons. Specimen: peripheral blood. These receptors came from a middle-aged man with active or convalescent COVID-19.

This CDR3 reads CASSVSGGSSYEQYF. DNA for the CDR3: TGTGCCAGCAGCGTGTCGGGAGGAAGCTCCTACGAGCAGTACTTC. The chain is built from TRBV9 and TRBJ2-7, with 7 bases that match TRBD2. With V trimmed by 2 bases and J by 0 bases, 5 bases remained unmatched. The CDR3 runs to 15 residues. From germline, CDR1 is SGDLS and CDR2 YYNGEE.

V is TRBV10-2 and J is TRBJ2-7; 8 nucleotides line up with TRBD2. Germline lookup yields CDR1 WSHSY and CDR2 SAAADI. V lost 3 bases, J lost 4 bases, and 11 bases stayed unmatched. The CDR3 totals 16 residues. CDR3 bases: TGCGCCAGCAGTGAAATCTTAGGGCGGGAGGCTTACGAGCAGTACTTC. Translated: CASSEILGREAYEQYF.

The CDR3 coding sequence is TGTGCCAGCACCGCCCGAGGGACTCGAGGCTACACCTTC. Residues: CASTARGTRGYTF. The chain has TRBV28 and TRBJ1-2; maybe TRBD1 (5 bases). V was trimmed by 7 bases and J by 8 bases, leaving 17 bases between them. CDR1 MDHEN and CDR2 SYDVKM come from the germline V gene. The CDR3 length is 13 residues.